One T cell receptor (beta chain) is described in this entry. Each donor supplied approximately 10 milliliters of peripheral blood. These data come from a study of blood T cells in healthy people across ages. A second PCR, run for about 7 to 11 cycles, used a sample-barcoded 5' primer plus a J-beta primer mix. TCRdb reanalysed the 5' RACE reads using MiXCR and keeps one entry per CDR3 protein. The top ten clones hold roughly 10% of a sample with under 2 million distinct CDR3 sequences, roughly 32% of them seen once. What was sequenced was blood. The TCR comes from a woman aged 25 to 39 in good health.

CDR3 sequence: CASSGVGNYGYTF. The DNA for the CDR3 is TGTGCCAGCAGCGGCGTGGGTAACTATGGCTACACCTTC. The rearrangement joins TRBV27 to TRBJ1-2; D remains ambiguous. Trimming removed 6 bases at V and 1 base at J, with 9 bases between. Germline CDR1 is MNHEY and CDR2 is SMNVEV (reference sequence). This CDR3 contains 13 residues.